A single T cell receptor beta chain is shown here with its context. In the original workflow: Researchers report that nucleated cell counts were estimated from reference gene primer amplification. Measured with immunoSEQ multiplex PCR; TCRdb has only the in-frame clones, and not every one. The V and J calls and clone size come from that table; D and trimming were worked out from the DNA. The sample holds tens of thousands of clones; 90% are singletons and the top ten take about 1.3%. This record belongs to a study of blood T cell repertoires in COVID-19. Study details: Researchers got acute and convalescent COVID-19 samples from the United States, Italy and Spain.

Trimming removed 6 bases from V and 5 bases from J; junction bases left unmatched: 6. This CDR3 has 13 residues. Material: peripheral blood. This rearrangement joins TRBV12-3 or TRBV12-4 to TRBJ1-2, with TRBD1 matching over 7 bases. The source is a man in his 60s with acute or convalescent COVID-19. CDR3 residues: CASRSPQGYGYTF. In DNA form, the CDR3 reads TGTGCCAGCAGATCCCCACAGGGGTATGGCTACACCTTC.